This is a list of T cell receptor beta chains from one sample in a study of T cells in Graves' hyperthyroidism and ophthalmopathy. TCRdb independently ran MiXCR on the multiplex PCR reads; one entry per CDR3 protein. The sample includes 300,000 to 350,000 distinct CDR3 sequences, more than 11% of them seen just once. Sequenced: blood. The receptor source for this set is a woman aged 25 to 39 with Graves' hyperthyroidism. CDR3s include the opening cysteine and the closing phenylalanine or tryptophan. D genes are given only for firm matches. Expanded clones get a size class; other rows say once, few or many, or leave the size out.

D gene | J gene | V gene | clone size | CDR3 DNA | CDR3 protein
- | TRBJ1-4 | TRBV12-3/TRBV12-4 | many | TGTGCCAGCAGCTCACGAGGGGTCGGTGAAAAACTGTTTTTT | CASSSRGVGEKLFF
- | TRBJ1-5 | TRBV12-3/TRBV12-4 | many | TGTGCCAGCAGTCCAAAAGATCAGCCCCAGCATTTT | CASSPKDQPQHF
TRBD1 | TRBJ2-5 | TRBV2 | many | TGTGCCAGCAGAGCCCCGGGACAGGGGTGGGAGACCCAGTACTTC | CASRAPGQGWETQYF
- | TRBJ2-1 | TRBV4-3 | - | TGCGCCAGCAGCCAAGACTTGCTAGGGGCCCCCAATGAGCAGTTCTTC | CASSQDLLGAPNEQFF
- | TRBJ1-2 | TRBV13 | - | TGTGCCAGCAGCCTACGTCTAGGGGATGGCTACACCTTC | CASSLRLGDGYTF
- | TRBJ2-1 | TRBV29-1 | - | TGCAGCGCCGAGGATGAGCAGTTCTTC | CSAEDEQFF
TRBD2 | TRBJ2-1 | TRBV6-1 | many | TGTGCCAGCAGTCACGACGGACTAGACAAAAACAATGAGCAGTTCTTC | CASSHDGLDKNNEQFF
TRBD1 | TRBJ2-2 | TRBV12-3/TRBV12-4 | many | TGTGCCAGCACCACCGGGACAGGGAACACCGGGGAGCTGTTTTTT | CASTTGTGNTGELFF
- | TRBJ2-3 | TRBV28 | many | TGTGCCAGCAGTGATAGTGGGAGGCCCACAGATACGCAGTATTTT | CASSDSGRPTDTQYF
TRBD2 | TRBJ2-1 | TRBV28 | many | TGTGCCAGCAGTTTAGAGGGAGGGCCCGGTGAGCAGTTCTTC | CASSLEGGPGEQFF
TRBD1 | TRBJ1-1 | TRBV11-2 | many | TGTGCCAGCAGATCCTACAGGGGTCCCCCTAACACTGAAGCTTTCTTT | CASRSYRGPPNTEAFF
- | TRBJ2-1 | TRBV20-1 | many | TGCAGTGCTCGGGACGACGAGCAGTTCTTC | CSARDDEQFF
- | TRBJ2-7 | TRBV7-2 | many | TGTGCCAGCAGCTTAGTAGGGAGCGCCGAGCAGTACTTC | CASSLVGSAEQYF